This T cell receptor (beta chain) was obtained from a study of T-cell memory formation after mild COVID-19. Study context: There were largely donor-specific TCR clusters.

Only a few counts were recorded for this clonotype. A read error may account for a junction end that differs from germline. Using its own MiXCR run on the 5' RACE reads, TCRdb lists one record per CDR3 protein. The sample yields about 100,000 distinct CDR3 sequences, roughly 10% seen once. There are 12 residues in the CDR3. Germline CDR1 and CDR2: SGHVS and FNYEAQ. This receptor was identified in a man younger than 30 who had mild COVID-19 (a few samples of this study predate the infection). Cell type and time point are not known. The J gene is TRBJ2-3, the V gene TRBV7-6; no clear D gene. Specimen: PBMCs or a T cell subset sorted from them (not recorded which). The CDR3 spells CASSAGWDTHYF. The CDR3 nucleotides are TGTGCCAGCAGCGCTGGGTGGGATACGCATTATTTT.